Sequencing of this T cell receptor beta chain was carried out in a study of radiation and T cells in renal cell carcinoma. Profiling relied on immunoSEQ multiplex PCR, and the TCRdb table lists in-frame clones only, not all of them. The table has some 120,000 clones, approximately 78% seen once. Findings and caveats of the study: No pretreatment tumor biopsies were available for baseline clonotypes. Top tumor clonotypes rose in blood 2 weeks post-radiation, then contracted.

Time point defined: baseline pretreatment blood. Treatment indicated: 15 Gy SBRT to primary tumor, nephrectomy 4 weeks later. This renal cell carcinoma was of the clear cell type. The CDR3 has 16 residues. Per germline, CDR1 MGHRA and CDR2 YSYEKL. V lost 1 base and J lost 1; bases outside the gene matches: 2. Concerning this clone: Antigen specificity is unknown.

The chain is built from TRBV4-1 and TRBJ2-1; 9 bases are shared with TRBD2. The starting material was blood, obtained from a patient whose treatment included radiotherapy and nephrectomy. The source of this sequence is a woman aged 60-75 years with renal cell carcinoma. The CDR3 DNA reads as TGCGCCAGCAGCCAAGGCCTAGCGGGATCCTACAATGAGCAGTTCTTC. It is translated as CASSQGLAGSYNEQFF.